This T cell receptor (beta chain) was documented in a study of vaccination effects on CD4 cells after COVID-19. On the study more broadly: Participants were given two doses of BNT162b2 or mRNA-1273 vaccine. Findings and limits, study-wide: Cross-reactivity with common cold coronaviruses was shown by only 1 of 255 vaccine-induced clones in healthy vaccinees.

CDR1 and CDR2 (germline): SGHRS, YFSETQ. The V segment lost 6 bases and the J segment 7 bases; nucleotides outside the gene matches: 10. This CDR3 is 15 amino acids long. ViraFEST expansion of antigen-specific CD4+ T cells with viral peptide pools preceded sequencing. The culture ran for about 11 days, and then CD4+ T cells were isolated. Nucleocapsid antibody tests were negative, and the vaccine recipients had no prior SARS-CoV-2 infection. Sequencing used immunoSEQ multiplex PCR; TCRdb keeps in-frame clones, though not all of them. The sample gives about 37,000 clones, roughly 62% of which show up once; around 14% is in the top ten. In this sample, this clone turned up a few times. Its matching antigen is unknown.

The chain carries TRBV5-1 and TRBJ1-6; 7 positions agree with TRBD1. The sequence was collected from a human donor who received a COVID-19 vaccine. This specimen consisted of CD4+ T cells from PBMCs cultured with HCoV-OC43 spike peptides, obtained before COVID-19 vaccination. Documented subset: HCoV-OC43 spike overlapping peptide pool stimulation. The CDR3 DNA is TGCGCCAGCAAACCCAACACAGGGGACAATTCACCCCTCCACTTT. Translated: CASKPNTGDNSPLHF.